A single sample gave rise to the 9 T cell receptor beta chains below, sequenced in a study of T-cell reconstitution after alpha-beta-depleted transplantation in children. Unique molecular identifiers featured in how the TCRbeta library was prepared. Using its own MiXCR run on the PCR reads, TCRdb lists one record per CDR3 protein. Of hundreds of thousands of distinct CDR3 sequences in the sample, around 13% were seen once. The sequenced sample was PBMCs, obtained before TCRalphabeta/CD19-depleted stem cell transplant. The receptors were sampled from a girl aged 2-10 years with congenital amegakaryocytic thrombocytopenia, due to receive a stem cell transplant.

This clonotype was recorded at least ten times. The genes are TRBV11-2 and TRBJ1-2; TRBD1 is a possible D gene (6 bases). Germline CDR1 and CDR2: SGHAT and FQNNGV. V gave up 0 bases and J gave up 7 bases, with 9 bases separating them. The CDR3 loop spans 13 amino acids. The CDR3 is CASSLETGGGYTF. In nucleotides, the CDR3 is TGTGCCAGCAGCTTAGAGACAGGAGGTGGCTACACCTTC. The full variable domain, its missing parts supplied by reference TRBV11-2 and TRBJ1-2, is EAGVAQSPRYKIIEKRQSVAFWCNPISGHATLYWYQQILGQGPKLLIQFQNNGVVDDSQLPKDRFSAERLKGVDSTLKIQPAKLEDSAVYLCASSLETGGGYTFGSGTRLTVV.

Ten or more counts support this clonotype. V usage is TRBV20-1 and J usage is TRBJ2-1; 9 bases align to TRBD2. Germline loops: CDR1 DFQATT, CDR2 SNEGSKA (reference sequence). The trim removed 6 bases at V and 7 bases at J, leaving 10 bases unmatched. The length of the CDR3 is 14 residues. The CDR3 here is CSATVAGDRNEQFF. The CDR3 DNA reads TGCAGTGCAACTGTAGCGGGAGATAGGAATGAGCAGTTCTTC.

The CDR3 DNA reads TGCGCCAGCAGCTTGAGTCGTGAAGGGGGAGAGCAGTACTTC. It yields the protein CASSLSREGGEQYF. The V call is TRBV5-1, the J call TRBJ2-7; D is perhaps TRBD1 (6 bases). The CDR3 is 14 amino acids. Looked up from germline, CDR1 is SGHRS and CDR2 is YFSETQ. V was clipped by 1 base and J by 7 bases, with 15 bases between them.

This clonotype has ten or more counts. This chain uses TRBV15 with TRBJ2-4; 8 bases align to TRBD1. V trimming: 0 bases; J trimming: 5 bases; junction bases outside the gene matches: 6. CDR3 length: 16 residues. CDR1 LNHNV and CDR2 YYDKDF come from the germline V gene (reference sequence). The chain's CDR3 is CATSRDRAGGENIQYF. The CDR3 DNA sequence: TGTGCCACCAGCAGAGATCGGGCAGGGGGCGAAAACATTCAGTACTTC. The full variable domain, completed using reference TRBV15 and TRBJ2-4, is DAMVIQNPRYQVTQFGKPVTLSCSQTLNHNVMYWYQQKSSQAPKLLFHYYDKDFNNEADTPDNFQSRRPNTSFCFLDIRSPGLGDTAMYLCATSRDRAGGENIQYFGAGTRLSVL.

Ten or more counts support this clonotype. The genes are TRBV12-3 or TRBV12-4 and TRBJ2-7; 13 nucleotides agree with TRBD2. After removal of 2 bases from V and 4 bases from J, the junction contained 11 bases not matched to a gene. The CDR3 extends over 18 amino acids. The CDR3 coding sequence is TGTGCCAGCAGTTTACGTCTCACTAGCGGGAGGGCCCTTTACGAGCAGTACTTC. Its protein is CASSLRLTSGRALYEQYF.

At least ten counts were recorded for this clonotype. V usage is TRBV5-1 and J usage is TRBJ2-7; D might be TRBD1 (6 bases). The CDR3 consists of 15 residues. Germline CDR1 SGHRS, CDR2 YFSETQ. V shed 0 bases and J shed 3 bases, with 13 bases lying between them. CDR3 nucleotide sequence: TGCGCCAGCAGCTTGGAGCTACAGGGCGGCTACGAGCAGTACTTC. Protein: CASSLELQGGYEQYF.

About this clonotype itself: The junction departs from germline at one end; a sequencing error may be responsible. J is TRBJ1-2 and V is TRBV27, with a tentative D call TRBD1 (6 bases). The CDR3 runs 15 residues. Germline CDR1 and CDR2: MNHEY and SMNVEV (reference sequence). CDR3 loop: CASSQYVQGSYGDTF. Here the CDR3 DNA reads TGTGCCAGCAGTCAATACGTGCAGGGGTCCTATGGCGACACCTTC.

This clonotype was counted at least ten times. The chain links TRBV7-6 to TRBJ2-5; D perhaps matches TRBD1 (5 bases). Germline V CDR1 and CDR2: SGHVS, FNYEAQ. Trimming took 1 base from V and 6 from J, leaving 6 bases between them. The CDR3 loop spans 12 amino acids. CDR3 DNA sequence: TGTGCCAGCAGCTTAGAGGGGAAGACCCAGTACTTC. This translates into CASSLEGKTQYF.

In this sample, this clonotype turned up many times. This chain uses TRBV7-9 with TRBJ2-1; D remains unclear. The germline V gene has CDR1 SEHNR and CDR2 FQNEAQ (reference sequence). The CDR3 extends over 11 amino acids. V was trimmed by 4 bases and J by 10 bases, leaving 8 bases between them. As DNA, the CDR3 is TGTGCCAGCAGCTCTTTCGGAGAGCAGTTCTTC. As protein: CASSSFGEQFF.